The clone carrying this TCR beta chain appeared a few times. Its specificity is not known. Germline CDR1 SGHAT, CDR2 FQDESV (reference sequence). The V and J ends lost 6 bases and 0 bases respectively, with 12 bases between them. The CDR3 spans 15 residues. The sample comes from a study of T-cell memory formation after mild COVID-19. Whole-study context: Each donor largely had its own TCR clusters. Study findings and constraints: The study found balanced CD4/CD8 in clones contracting day 15 to 85 and a CD4+ lean in later expanders. Cross-reactive memory appears to have joined, as suggested by some responding clones showing up in pre-infection memory.

Constant-segment primers and 5'RACE yielded cDNA libraries for TCR alpha and TCR beta, each carrying sample barcodes and UMIs. TCRdb analysed the 5' RACE reads with MiXCR anew, one entry per CDR3 protein. Of 450,000 to 650,000 distinct CDR3 sequences listed, roughly 18% were seen once; the top ten hold around 11%. This TCR was recovered from an adult woman who had mild COVID-19 (a few samples of this study predate the infection). Cell type and time point are not known. The sample comprised PBMCs or a T cell subset sorted from them (not recorded which). The gene calls are TRBV11-1 and TRBJ2-1; D gene uncertain. CDR3 loop: CASSSKESSYNEQFF. CDR3 DNA: TGTGCCAGCAGTTCAAAGGAAAGCTCCTACAATGAGCAGTTCTTC.